The 25 T cell receptor beta chains below were found in one sample sequenced in a study of T cell changes during pregnancy in multiple sclerosis. Using immunoSEQ multiplex PCR, the repertoire was profiled, and TCRdb retains in-frame clones only, with some absent. This table has 90,000 to 120,000 clones, approximately 90% appearing once. The sample here was peripheral blood, taken after pregnancy. These TCRs come from a female donor with multiple sclerosis, enrolled in a pregnancy study.

This chain links TRBV10-3 with TRBJ1-4; TRBD1 might be the D (5 bases). The CDR3 sequence is 14 residues long. V was shortened by 5 bases and J by 0 bases, with 7 bases between the two germline ends. Germline V lookup: CDR1 ENHRY, CDR2 SYGVKD. The CDR3 region is CAISPTATNEKLFF. In DNA, the CDR3 is TGTGCCATCAGTCCGACAGCAACTAATGAAAAACTGTTTTTT.

This sequence joins TRBV10-3 and TRBJ2-7, with a possible D match to TRBD1 (6 bases). This CDR3 has 13 amino acids. CDR1 and CDR2 from the germline V gene are ENHRY and SYGVKD. The V gene lost 10 bases and the J gene lost 4 bases, with 17 bases spanning the gap. The CDR3 loop reads CATSGVGYYEQYF. CDR3 sequence (DNA): TGTGCCACCTCAGGGGTGGGCTATTACGAGCAGTACTTC.

CDR3 residues: CASSDSAGDTGELFF. The CDR3 nucleotides read TGTGCCAGCAGTGACTCAGCGGGGGACACCGGGGAGCTGTTTTTT. This rearrangement joins TRBV6-1 to TRBJ2-2; 8 nucleotides match TRBD2. The V segment lost 3 bases and the J segment 3 bases; nucleotides outside the gene matches: 3. Germline values: CDR1 MNHNS, CDR2 SASEGT. The CDR3 contains 15 residues.

The CDR3 loop is CASSPGTGKRSYEQYF. DNA for the CDR3: TGTGCCAGCAGCCCAGGGACAGGGAAAAGGTCCTACGAGCAGTACTTC. The chain recombines TRBV7-8 with TRBJ2-7, with TRBD1 matching 9 bases. Trimming cost V 5 bases and J 1 base; bases outside gene matches: 9. Germline CDR1 reads SGHVS; CDR2 reads FQNEAQ. This CDR3 is 16 amino acids long.

The J gene is TRBJ1-2, the V gene TRBV5-6; the D is unclear. This CDR3 has 14 residues. The ends were cut back, 4 bases at V and 4 bases at J, with 14 bases in the middle. CDR1 is SGHDT and CDR2 is YYEEEE in the germline V gene. Here the CDR3 DNA reads TGTGCCAGCAGCCGCGTGAGGGAAGTCTATGGCTACACCTTC. Protein: CASSRVREVYGYTF.

The genes are TRBV4-2 and TRBJ2-7, with D unresolved. The CDR3 extends over 18 amino acids. V was cut by 0 bases and J by 2 bases, with 20 bases left in between. Per the germline V gene, CDR1 is LGHNA and CDR2 is YNFKEQ. CDR3 nucleotides: TGTGCCAGCAGCCAAGATCATCCTTTGGCCGCACTAACCTACGAGCAGTACTTC. This translates into CASSQDHPLAALTYEQYF.

V is TRBV29-1 and J is TRBJ1-1, with D unclear. This CDR3 is built from 13 residues. Germline V gene data show CDR1 as SQVTM and CDR2 as ANQGSEA. Trimming took off 4 bases at V and 1 base at J, with 10 bases between the two ends. In nucleotides, the CDR3 is TGCAGCGTTGGGGCAGAGTGGAACACTGAAGCTTTCTTT. Protein: CSVGAEWNTEAFF.

V is TRBV6-5 and J is TRBJ2-7, with 12 bases that match TRBD2. Germline V CDR1 and CDR2: MNHEY, SVGAGI. This CDR3 is 14 amino acids long. V lost 7 bases, J lost 6 bases, and 7 bases stayed unmatched. The CDR3 is CASTPSGGASEQYF. In DNA form, the CDR3 reads TGTGCCAGCACCCCTAGCGGGGGGGCCTCCGAGCAGTACTTC.

The chain uses TRBV6-1 and TRBJ1-6; D not certain. The CDR3 covers 18 residues. The germline V gene has CDR1 MNHNS and CDR2 SASEGT. Trimming removed 4 bases from V and 0 bases from J, with 16 bases in between. The CDR3 reads CASSVITTRNSYNSPLHF. The CDR3 DNA reads as TGTGCCAGCAGTGTGATTACAACTAGGAACTCCTATAATTCACCCCTCCACTTT.

The chain combines TRBV11-2 with TRBJ2-3; possible D gene TRBD2, 6 bases. V was pared by 3 bases and J by 1 base, with 11 bases between. The germline CDR1 and CDR2 sequences are SGHAT and FQNNGV. The CDR3 covers 15 residues. The CDR3 bases are TGTGCCAGCAGCTTTCGGGCTAGCGGCACAGATACGCAGTATTTT. Translated, it gives CASSFRASGTDTQYF.

J is TRBJ2-7 and V is TRBV4-2; TRBD1 is a possible D gene (6 bases). V was cut by 5 bases and J by 1 base, with 15 bases left in between. Germline V gene sequence: CDR1 LGHNA, CDR2 YNFKEQ. This CDR3 spans 15 amino acids. The chain's CDR3 is CASSVFGTQSYEQYF. The CDR3 DNA reads as TGTGCCAGCAGCGTATTCGGGACACAATCCTACGAGCAGTACTTC.

The J gene is TRBJ2-1, the V gene TRBV27; 9 bases line up with TRBD2. Trimming at V came to 4 bases and at J to 7 bases, leaving 8 bases not matched to a gene. Germline CDR1 reads MNHEY; CDR2 reads SMNVEV (reference sequence). The CDR3 length is 15 residues. CDR3 DNA: TGTGCCAGCAGTTCCTCGACTAGCGGTTGGAATGAGCAGTTCTTC. Its protein product is CASSSSTSGWNEQFF.

J is TRBJ1-5 and V is TRBV2; TRBD1 matches 7 bases. The V gene's germline CDR1 is SNHLY and CDR2 FYNNEI. The CDR3 has 13 residues. V gave up 5 bases and J gave up 4 bases; unmatched junction bases: 2. The CDR3, as DNA: TGTGCCAGCAGTAGGGACAGTAATCAGCCCCAGCATTTT. Encoded protein: CASSRDSNQPQHF.

The rearrangement joins TRBV7-2 to TRBJ1-2; D unclear. The CDR3 is made up of 16 amino acids. V was shortened by 2 bases and J by 0 bases, with 13 bases between the two germline ends. The V gene's germline CDR1 is SGHTA and CDR2 FQGNSA. The CDR3 DNA is TGTGCCAGCAGCTTAAGTCTCCAGTTCGCTAACTATGGCTACACCTTC. Its translation: CASSLSLQFANYGYTF.

The chain carries TRBV5-1 and TRBJ2-5, with D possibly matching TRBD2 (6 bases). The V and J ends lost 5 bases and 1 base respectively, with 12 bases between them. This CDR3 comprises 14 residues. The germline gives CDR1 SGHRS, CDR2 YFSETQ. CDR3 DNA sequence: TGCGCCAGCAGTTCGGACTATCCCCAAGAGACCCAGTACTTC. It codes for CASSSDYPQETQYF.

This chain connects TRBV2 to TRBJ2-7; the match to TRBD1 covers 7 bases. The CDR3 length is 14 residues. CDR1 and CDR2 from the germline V gene are SNHLY and FYNNEI. V lost 8 bases, J lost 2 bases, and 9 bases stayed unmatched. The CDR3 DNA reads TGTGCCAGCGACATCAAGGACAGGCCCTACGAGCAGTACTTC. This codes for CASDIKDRPYEQYF.

The chain employs TRBV5-8 and TRBJ2-7; 8 bases map to TRBD1. CDR3 length: 13 amino acids. Germline CDR1 SGHTS, CDR2 YDEGEE. Unmatched junction bases numbered 1, after V lost 2 bases and J lost 3 bases. CDR3 coding DNA: TGTGCCAGCAGCTTTGACAGGGGCTACGAGCAGTACTTC. It encodes CASSFDRGYEQYF. Variable domain in full (rest from reference TRBV5-8 and TRBJ2-7): EAGVTQSPTHLIKTRGQQATLRCSPISGHTSVYWYQQALGLGLQFLLWYDEGEERNRGNFPPRFSGRQFPNYSSELNVNALELEDSALYLCASSFDRGYEQYFGPGTRLTVT.

This chain uses TRBV18 with TRBJ2-5; 11 nucleotides match TRBD2. V shed 4 bases, J shed 1 base, and the junction held 5 bases outside the gene matches. The CDR3 is 16 residues long. Germline CDR1 reads KGHSH; CDR2 reads LQKENI. The CDR3 region has the DNA TGTGCCAGCTCACGGAGACTAGCGGGGATCCAAGAGACCCAGTACTTC. Translating it yields CASSRRLAGIQETQYF.

This chain links TRBV7-2 with TRBJ2-7, with 7 nucleotides matching TRBD2. This CDR3 has 19 amino acids. CDR1 is SGHTA, CDR2 FQGNSA, per germline. With 5 bases clipped from V and 4 bases from J, the junction kept 23 bases outside the gene matches. The CDR3 loop reads CASSLPSGGNHLSGYEQYF. CDR3 nucleotides: TGTGCCAGCAGCCTTCCGTCGGGGGGTAACCATTTAAGTGGGTACGAGCAGTACTTC.

The chain has TRBV19 and TRBJ1-2; no definite D call. Trimming removed 1 base from V and 13 bases from J, with 10 bases in between. This CDR3 comprises 11 residues. Germline lookup yields CDR1 LNHDA and CDR2 SQIVND (reference sequence). CDR3 sequence: CASSIGTASTF. CDR3 bases: TGTGCCAGTAGTATAGGTACTGCTTCCACCTTC.

This chain connects TRBV5-5 to TRBJ1-2; D is undetermined. V dropped 0 bases and J dropped 2 bases, with 11 bases sitting between them. Germline V gives CDR1 SGHKS, CDR2 YYEKEE (reference sequence). This CDR3 comprises 15 residues. CDR3 sequence: CASSLEAAQNYGYTF. In nucleotides, the CDR3 is TGTGCCAGCAGCTTGGAGGCAGCGCAGAACTATGGCTACACCTTC.

V and J are TRBV15 and TRBJ1-5, with a possible D match to TRBD1 (5 bases). From germline, CDR1 is LNHNV and CDR2 YYDKDF (reference sequence). The CDR3 runs to 15 residues. Trimming removed 3 bases from V and 7 bases from J, with 16 bases in between. CDR3 bases: TGTGCCACCAGCAGCTTTGGCAGGGTTGGCCAGCCCCAGCATTTT. Translation gives CATSSFGRVGQPQHF.

The chain couples TRBV10-3 to TRBJ1-2, with D perhaps TRBD1 (5 bases). The CDR3 sequence is 12 residues long. Germline V gene lookup returns CDR1 ENHRY and CDR2 SYGVKD. V was trimmed by 6 bases and J by 2 bases, leaving 7 bases between them. In nucleotides, the CDR3 is TGTGCCATCAGCCAGGGAAACTATGGCTACACCTTC. This sequence encodes CAISQGNYGYTF.

The chain combines TRBV30 with TRBJ1-1; D gene uncertain. Trimming took off 0 bases at V and 7 bases at J, with 12 bases between the two ends. Germline CDR1 GTSNPN, CDR2 SVGIG (reference sequence). This CDR3 region has 13 residues. The CDR3, as DNA: TGTGCCTGGAGTGTACGGCCCGGGGTTGAAGCTTTCTTT. Its translation: CAWSVRPGVEAFF.

The chain combines TRBV6-1 with TRBJ1-3; D gene unclear. The germline V and J ends were trimmed by 2 bases and 0 bases, with 8 bases remaining between them. This CDR3 comprises 15 residues. Germline V CDR1 and CDR2: MNHNS, SASEGT. The CDR3 here is CASSELAISGNTIYF. Here the CDR3 DNA reads TGTGCCAGCAGTGAATTGGCCATCTCTGGAAACACCATATATTTT.